This note documents a single TCR beta chain sequence. The antigen remains unidentified. This entry belongs to a study of blood T cells in healthy people across ages. Germline V gives CDR1 PRHDT, CDR2 FYEKMQ (reference sequence). The CDR3 has 14 amino acids. J lost 4 bases, V lost 8 bases, and 8 bases had no gene match. The authors ran a second PCR of about 7 to 11 cycles using a sample-barcoded 5' primer and a J-beta primer mix. TCRdb re-derived calls from the 5' RACE reads in MiXCR, one entry per CDR3 protein. The sample lists 650,000 or so distinct CDR3 sequences; over 40% were seen once. Study-level points and caveats: Roughly linear declines in TCR beta diversity per million T cells occurred with age. CMV status of donors was unknown, possibly confounding expanded clonotype changes.

The receptor was derived from a woman aged 80 or older in good health. V is TRBV13 and J is TRBJ2-3, with TRBD2 identical over 8 bases. The specimen was blood. CDR3 DNA sequence: TGTGCCAGCTCGGAGGGAGCGGGAGCAGATACGCAGTATTTT. This codes for CASSEGAGADTQYF.